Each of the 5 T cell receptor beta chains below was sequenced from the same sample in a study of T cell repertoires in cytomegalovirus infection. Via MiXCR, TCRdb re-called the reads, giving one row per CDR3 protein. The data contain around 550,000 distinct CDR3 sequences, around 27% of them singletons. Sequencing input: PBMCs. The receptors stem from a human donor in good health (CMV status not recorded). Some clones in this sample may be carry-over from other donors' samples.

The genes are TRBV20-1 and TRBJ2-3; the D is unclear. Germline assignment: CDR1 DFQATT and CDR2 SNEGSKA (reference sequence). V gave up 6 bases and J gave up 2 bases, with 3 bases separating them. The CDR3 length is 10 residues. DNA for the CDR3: TGCAGTGCCCTCACAGATACGCAGTATTTT. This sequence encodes CSALTDTQYF.

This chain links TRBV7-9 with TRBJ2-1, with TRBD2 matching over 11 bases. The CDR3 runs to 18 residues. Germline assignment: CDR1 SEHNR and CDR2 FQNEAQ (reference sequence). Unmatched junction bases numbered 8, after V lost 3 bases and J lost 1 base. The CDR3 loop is CASSLNKLAGDSYNEQFF. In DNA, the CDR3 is TGTGCCAGCAGCTTGAACAAACTAGCGGGAGATTCCTACAATGAGCAGTTCTTC.

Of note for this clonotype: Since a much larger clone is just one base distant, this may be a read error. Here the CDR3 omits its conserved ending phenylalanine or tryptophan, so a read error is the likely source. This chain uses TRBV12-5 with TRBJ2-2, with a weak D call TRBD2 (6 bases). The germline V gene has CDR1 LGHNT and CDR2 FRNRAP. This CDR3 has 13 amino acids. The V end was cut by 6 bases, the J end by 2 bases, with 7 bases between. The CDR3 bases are TGTGCTAGTGGAGCGGGCAACACCGGGGAGCTGTTTCTT. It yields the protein CASGAGNTGELFL.

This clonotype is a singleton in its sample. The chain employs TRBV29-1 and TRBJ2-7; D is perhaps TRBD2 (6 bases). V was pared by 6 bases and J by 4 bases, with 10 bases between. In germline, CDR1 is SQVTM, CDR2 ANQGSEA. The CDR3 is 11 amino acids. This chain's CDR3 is CSVATSYEQYF. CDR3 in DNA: TGCAGCGTGGCGACTAGTTACGAGCAGTACTTC.

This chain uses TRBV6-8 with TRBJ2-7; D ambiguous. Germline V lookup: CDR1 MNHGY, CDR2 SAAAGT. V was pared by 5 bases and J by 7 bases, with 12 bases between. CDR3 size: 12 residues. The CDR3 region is CASSRRGAEQYV. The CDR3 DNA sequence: TGTGCCAGCAGTCGGAGAGGAGCGGAGCAGTACGTC.